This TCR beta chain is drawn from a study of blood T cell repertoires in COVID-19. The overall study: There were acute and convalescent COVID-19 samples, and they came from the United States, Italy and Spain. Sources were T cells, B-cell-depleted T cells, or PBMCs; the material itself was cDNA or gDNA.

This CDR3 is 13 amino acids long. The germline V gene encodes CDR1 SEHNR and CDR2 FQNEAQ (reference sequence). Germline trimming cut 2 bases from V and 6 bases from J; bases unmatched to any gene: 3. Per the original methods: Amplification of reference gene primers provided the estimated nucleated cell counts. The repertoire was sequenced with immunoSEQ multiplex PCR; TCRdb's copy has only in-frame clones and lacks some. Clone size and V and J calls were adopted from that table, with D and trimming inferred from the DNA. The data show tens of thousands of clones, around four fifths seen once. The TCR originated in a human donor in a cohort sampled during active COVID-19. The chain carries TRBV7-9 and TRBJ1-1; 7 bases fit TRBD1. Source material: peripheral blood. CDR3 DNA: TGTGCCAGCAGCTTACTGACAGGGTCTGAAGCTTTCTTT. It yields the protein CASSLLTGSEAFF.